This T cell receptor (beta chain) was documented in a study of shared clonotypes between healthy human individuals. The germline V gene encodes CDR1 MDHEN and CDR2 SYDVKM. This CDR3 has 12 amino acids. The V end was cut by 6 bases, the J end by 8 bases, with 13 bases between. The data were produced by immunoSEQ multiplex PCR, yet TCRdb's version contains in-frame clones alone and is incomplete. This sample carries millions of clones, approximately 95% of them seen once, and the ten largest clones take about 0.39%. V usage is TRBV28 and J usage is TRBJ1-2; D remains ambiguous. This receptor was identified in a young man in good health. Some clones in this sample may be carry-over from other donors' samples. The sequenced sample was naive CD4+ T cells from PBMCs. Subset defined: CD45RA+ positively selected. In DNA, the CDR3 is TGTGCCAGCAGACCCTACTCCCTGGGCTACACCTTC. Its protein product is CASRPYSLGYTF.